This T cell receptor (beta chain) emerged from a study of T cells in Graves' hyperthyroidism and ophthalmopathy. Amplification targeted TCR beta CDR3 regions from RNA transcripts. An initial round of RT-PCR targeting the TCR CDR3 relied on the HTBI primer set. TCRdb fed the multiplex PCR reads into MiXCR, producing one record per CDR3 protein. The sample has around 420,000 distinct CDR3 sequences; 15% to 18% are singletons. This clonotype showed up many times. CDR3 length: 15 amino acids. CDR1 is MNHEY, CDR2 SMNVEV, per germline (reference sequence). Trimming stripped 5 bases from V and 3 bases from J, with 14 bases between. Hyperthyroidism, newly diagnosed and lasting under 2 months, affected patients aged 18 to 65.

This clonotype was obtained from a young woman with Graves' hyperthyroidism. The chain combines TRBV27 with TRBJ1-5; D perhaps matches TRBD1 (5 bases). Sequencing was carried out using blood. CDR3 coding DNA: TGTGCCAGCAGTCTTACCCCAGGGTTCAATCAGCCCCAGCATTTT. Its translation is CASSLTPGFNQPQHF.